This TCR beta chain was sequenced for a study of CD8 T cells in Susac syndrome. The T cells that were sequenced for TCR beta were CD8+ and CD4+ cells from blood. This clonotype was detected once. With random hexamers, reverse transcription was performed on about 0.45 to 1 ug of RNA. TCRdb reprocessed the immunoSEQ multiplex PCR reads with MiXCR, giving one entry per CDR3 protein. The sample consists of roughly 330,000 distinct CDR3 sequences, 92% of them appearing once. The CDR3 totals 15 residues. Between the trimmed V and J ends, which lost 0 bases and 1 base, there was a span of 10 bases. Germline CDR1 SGDLS, CDR2 YYNGEE.

The rearrangement uses TRBV9 and TRBJ1-1; TRBD1 might be the D (5 bases). Sequencing was carried out using CD4+ T cells from PBMCs. The TCR originated in a human donor with multiple sclerosis. The CDR3 DNA follows: TGTGCCAGCAGCGTAGGGGGGACGGGGAACACTGAAGCTTTCTTT. Amino acid sequence: CASSVGGTGNTEAFF. The full variable domain, in which reference TRBV9 and TRBJ1-1 provide the parts outside the CDR3, is DSGVTQTPKHLITATGQRVTLRCSPRSGDLSVYWYQQSLDQGLQFLIQYYNGEERAKGNILERFSAQQFPDLHSELNLSSLELGDSALYFCASSVGGTGNTEAFFGQGTRLTVV.